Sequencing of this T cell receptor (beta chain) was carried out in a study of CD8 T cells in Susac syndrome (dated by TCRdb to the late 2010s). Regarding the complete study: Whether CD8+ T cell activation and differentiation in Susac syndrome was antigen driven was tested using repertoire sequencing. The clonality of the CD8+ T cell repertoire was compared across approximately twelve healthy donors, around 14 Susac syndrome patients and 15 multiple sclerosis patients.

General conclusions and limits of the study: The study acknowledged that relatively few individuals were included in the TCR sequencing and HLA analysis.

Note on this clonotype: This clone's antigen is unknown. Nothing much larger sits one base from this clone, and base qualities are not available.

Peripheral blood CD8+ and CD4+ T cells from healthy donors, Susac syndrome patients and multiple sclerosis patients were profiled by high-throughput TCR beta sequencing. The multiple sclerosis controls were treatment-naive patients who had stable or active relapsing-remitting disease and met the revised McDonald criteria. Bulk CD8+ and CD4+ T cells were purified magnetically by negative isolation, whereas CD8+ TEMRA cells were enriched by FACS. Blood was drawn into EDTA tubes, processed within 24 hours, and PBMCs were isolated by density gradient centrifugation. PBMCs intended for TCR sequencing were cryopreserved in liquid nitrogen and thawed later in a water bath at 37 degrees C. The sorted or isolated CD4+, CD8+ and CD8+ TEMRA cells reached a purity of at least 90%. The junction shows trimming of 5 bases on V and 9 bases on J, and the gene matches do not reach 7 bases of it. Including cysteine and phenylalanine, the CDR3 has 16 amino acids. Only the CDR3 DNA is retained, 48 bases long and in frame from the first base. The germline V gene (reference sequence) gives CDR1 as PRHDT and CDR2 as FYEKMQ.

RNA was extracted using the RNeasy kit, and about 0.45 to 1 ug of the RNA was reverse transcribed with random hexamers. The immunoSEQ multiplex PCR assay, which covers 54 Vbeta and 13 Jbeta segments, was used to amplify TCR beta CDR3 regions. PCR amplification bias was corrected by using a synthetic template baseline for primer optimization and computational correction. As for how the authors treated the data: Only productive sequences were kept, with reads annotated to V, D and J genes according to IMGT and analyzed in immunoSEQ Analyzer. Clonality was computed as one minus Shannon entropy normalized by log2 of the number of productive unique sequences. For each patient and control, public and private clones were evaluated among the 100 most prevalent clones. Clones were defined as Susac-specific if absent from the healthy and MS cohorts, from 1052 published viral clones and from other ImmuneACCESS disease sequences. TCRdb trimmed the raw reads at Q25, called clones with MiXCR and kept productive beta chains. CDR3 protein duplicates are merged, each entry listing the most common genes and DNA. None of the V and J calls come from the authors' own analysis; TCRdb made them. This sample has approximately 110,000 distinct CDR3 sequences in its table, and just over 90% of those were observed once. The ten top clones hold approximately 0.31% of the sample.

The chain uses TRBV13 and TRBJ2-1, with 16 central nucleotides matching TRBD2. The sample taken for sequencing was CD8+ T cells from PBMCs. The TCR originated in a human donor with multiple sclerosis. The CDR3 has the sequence CASSGGTSGRAVEQFF. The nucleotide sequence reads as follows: TGTGCCAGCAGCGGCGGGACTAGCGGGAGGGCCGTTGAGCAGTTCTTC. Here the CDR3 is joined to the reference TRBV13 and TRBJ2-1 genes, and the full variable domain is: AAGVIQSPRHLIKEKRETATLKCYPIPRHDTVYWYQQGPGQDPQFLISFYEKMQSDKGSIPDRFSAQQFSDYHSELNMSSLELGDSALYFCASSGGTSGRAVEQFFGPGTRLTVL.